This TCR beta chain was recorded in a study of blood T cell repertoires in COVID-19. Looked up from germline, CDR1 is LNHDA and CDR2 is SQIVND (reference sequence). Trimming took 7 bases from V and 0 from J; bases not matched to a gene: 10. This CDR3 region has 17 residues. Libraries were prepared by immunoSEQ multiplex PCR; TCRdb keeps only in-frame clonotypes and omits some of them. The data show 100,000 to 150,000 clones, with more than 70% seen just once and 1.5% to 1.9% held by the top ten. The genes are TRBV19 and TRBJ1-3; 9 nucleotides line up with TRBD1. Sequences were obtained from peripheral blood. This receptor was obtained from a human donor in a cohort sampled during active COVID-19. CDR3 sequence (DNA): TGTGCCAGTACCACCACAGGGGGCCCGAACTCTGGAAACACCATATATTTT. Residues: CASTTTGGPNSGNTIYF.